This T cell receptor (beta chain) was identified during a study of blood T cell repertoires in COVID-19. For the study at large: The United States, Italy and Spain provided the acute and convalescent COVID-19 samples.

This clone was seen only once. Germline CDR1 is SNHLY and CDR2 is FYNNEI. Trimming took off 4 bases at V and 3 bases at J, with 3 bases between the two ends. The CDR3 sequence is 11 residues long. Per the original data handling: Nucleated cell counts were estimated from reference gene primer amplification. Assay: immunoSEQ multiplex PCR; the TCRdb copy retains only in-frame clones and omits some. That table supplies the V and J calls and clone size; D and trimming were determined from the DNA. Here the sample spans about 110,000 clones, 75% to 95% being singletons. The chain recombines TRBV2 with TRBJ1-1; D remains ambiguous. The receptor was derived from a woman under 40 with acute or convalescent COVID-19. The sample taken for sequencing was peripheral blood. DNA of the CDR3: TGTGCCAGCAGTGGAGACACTGAAGCTTTCTTT. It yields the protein CASSGDTEAFF.